This note documents a single TCR beta chain sequence. Its antigen remains unidentified. Per the original methods: Out-of-frame sequences were removed, leaving a few million distinct TCRbeta sequences. Assay: immunoSEQ multiplex PCR; the TCRdb copy retains only in-frame clones and omits some. The V and J calls and the clone size are those of that table, but D and trimming were determined from the DNA. The sample carries fewer than 75,000 clones, around 85% recorded once. Germline V gene lookup returns CDR1 SGHVS and CDR2 FQNEAQ. V gave up 5 bases and J gave up 2 bases, with 19 bases separating them. The CDR3 has 18 residues. The sample is drawn from a study of memory CD4+ T cells and cytomegalovirus serostatus. Study-level points and caveats: Of 150 to 200 reported CMV TCRbeta sequences, 65 to 85 were found in memory CD4+ repertoires. Suggested: most of the CMV-linked TCR signature lies in CD4+ memory cells.

The sort gate was single viable CD3+CD4+CD8-CD45RO+ cells for memory CD4+ T cells. This chain joins TRBV7-8 and TRBJ2-6; no firm D call. The receptor was isolated from an adult in good health and CMV-seronegative. The sequenced sample consisted of memory CD4+ T cells from blood. The chain's CDR3 is CASSKSGLDFAGANVLTF. DNA for the CDR3: TGTGCCAGCAGCAAGTCGGGCCTGGATTTTGCTGGGGCCAACGTCCTGACTTTC.